This T cell receptor (beta chain) was obtained from a study of control samples from healthy donors and cancer patients. The method was immunoSEQ multiplex PCR; TCRdb's version includes in-frame clones alone and lacks a portion of them. The sample lists 150,000 or so clones, roughly 92% occurring once. CDR3 length equals 14 residues. Trimming took 10 bases from V and 7 from J, leaving 20 bases between them. Germline assignment: CDR1 MDHEN and CDR2 SYDVKM. Sequencing was carried out using blood. The receptor comes from a man in his forties in good health. V is TRBV28 and J is TRBJ2-1; D possibly corresponds to TRBD1 (6 bases). The CDR3 nucleotides read TGTGCCACGGAGGCCTGGACAGTGGGGAATGAGCAGTTCTTC. It yields the protein CATEAWTVGNEQFF. The full variable domain, in which reference TRBV28 and TRBJ2-1 provide the parts outside the CDR3, is DVKVTQSSRYLVKRTGEKVFLECVQDMDHENMFWYRQDPGLGLRLIYFSYDVKMKEKGDIPEGYSVSREKKERFSLILESASTNQTSMYLCATEAWTVGNEQFFGPGTRLTVL.